This T cell receptor beta chain was captured by sequencing in a study of cytomegalovirus exposure and HLA in healthy donors. The trim removed 2 bases at V and 7 bases at J, leaving 18 bases unmatched. CDR3 length: 20 residues. Germline CDR1 reads MNHEY; CDR2 reads SMNVEV (reference sequence). This PCR relied on a set of 60 Vbeta primers and 13 Jbeta primers. Sequenced by immunoSEQ multiplex PCR; TCRdb stores in-frame clones only, minus some. The table lists about 190,000 clones, roughly 84% of them singletons. Study-wide points: The listing of some 170 TCR beta chains classed them as cytomegalovirus-associated.

In regard to this clone: Antigen unknown.

This sequence was found in a boy younger than 18 in good health and CMV-seronegative. The gene calls are TRBV27 and TRBJ2-7, with TRBD2 identical over 15 bases. Sequencing input: PBMCs. The CDR3, as DNA: TGTGCCAGCAGTTTAGTTCTCCTTCGGACTAGCGGGAGGGCCCTAGGGGAGCAGTACTTC. Protein sequence: CASSLVLLRTSGRALGEQYF.